This T cell receptor beta chain was identified during a study of T-cell reconstitution after alpha-beta-depleted transplantation in children. The study, taken as a whole, reports: In patients about two months after transplant, alpha-beta T cells reportedly arose from several hundred expanded graft clones.

It was with unique molecular identifiers that the TCRbeta library was prepared. Via MiXCR, TCRdb re-called the PCR reads, giving one row per CDR3 protein. There are about 210,000 distinct CDR3 sequences in the sample; roughly 18% occur only once, and 35% to 50% lies in the top ten. This clonotype was counted a few times. What it binds is not known. The sequenced sample was PBMCs, mostly from graft donor cells, obtained 360 days after TCRalphabeta/CD19-depleted stem cell transplant. This clonotype originated in a male patient aged 2-10 years who had a stem cell transplant for acute lymphoblastic leukemia, so the T cells may come from the graft donor.

The CDR3 DNA follows: TGTGCCAGCAGTGAGACAGGGGGGAACACCGGGGAGCTGTTTTTT. It specifies CASSETGGNTGELFF. The gene calls are TRBV6-1 and TRBJ2-2; 9 bases map to TRBD1. Germline lookup yields CDR1 MNHNS and CDR2 SASEGT. The CDR3 runs to 15 residues. Losses at the gene ends were 3 bases for V and 1 base for J; bases not matched to a gene: 0.